The 16 T cell receptor beta chains listed next were all sequenced from one sample in a study of T cells in Graves' hyperthyroidism and ophthalmopathy (dated by TCRdb to between 2018 and 2021). Libraries were constructed by multiplex PCR. Sequencing took place on an Illumina HiSeq 2000. TCR beta CDR3 regions were amplified from RNA transcripts. The TCR CDR3 was subjected to a first round of RT-PCR using the HTBI primer set and the Qiagen OneStep RT-PCR kit. TCRdb reanalyzed the raw reads on its own, using fastp at Q25 for trimming and MiXCR for clone calling, and kept in-frame beta chains. One record per CDR3 amino acid sequence lists the most common genes and DNA. The sample table holds about 180,000 distinct CDR3 sequences, of which over 15% were seen once. Of the sample, around 27% is held by the ten largest clones. The material sequenced was blood. The source of these receptors is a woman between 45 and 65 years old with Graves' hyperthyroidism.

Comments on this clonotype: A much larger clone sits a single nucleotide away, making a read error possible. J is TRBJ1-1 and V is TRBV7-2, with TRBD1 identical over 9 bases. Per the germline V gene, CDR1 is SGHTA and CDR2 is FQGNSA. The CDR3 contains 13 residues. This CDR3 is CAISLGQGFEAFF. In nucleotides, the CDR3 is TGTGCCATCAGCTTAGGACAGGGGTTTGAAGCTTTCTTT.

The rearrangement uses TRBV4-1 and TRBJ2-7; 7 bases are a match to TRBD1. CDR3 length equals 18 residues. With 0 bases clipped from V and 1 base from J, the junction kept 12 bases outside the gene matches. Germline lookup yields CDR1 MGHRA and CDR2 YSYEKL. The CDR3, as DNA: TGCGCCAGCAGCCAAGAAGGTGGTAAGGGGGCGAGGTCCTACGAGCAGTACTTC. Encoded protein: CASSQEGGKGARSYEQYF.

There are many counts of this clonotype. The chain combines TRBV6-1 with TRBJ1-3; no definite D call. Trimming cost V 0 bases and J 4 bases, with 10 bases left between them. Germline assignment: CDR1 MNHNS and CDR2 SASEGT. The CDR3 covers 15 residues. The CDR3 sequence: CASSEATVLGNTIYF. The CDR3 DNA reads TGTGCCAGCAGTGAAGCGACGGTGCTCGGAAACACCATATATTTT.

In this sample, this clonotype turned up many times. The rearrangement links TRBV28 to TRBJ2-5, with D possibly being TRBD1 or TRBD2 (6 bases each). Trimming cost V 2 bases and J 5 bases, with 9 bases left between them. CDR3 length equals 13 residues. Looked up from germline, CDR1 is MDHEN and CDR2 is SYDVKM. CDR3 protein: CASSLGGLETQYF. The CDR3 DNA follows: TGTGCCAGCAGTTTAGGGGGGCTGGAGACCCAGTACTTC.

This clonotype came up many times. The J gene is TRBJ1-2, the V gene TRBV7-8; D not certain. The CDR3 is made up of 16 amino acids. Trimming pared 5 bases from V and 5 bases from J, leaving 21 bases between. CDR1 and CDR2 (germline): SGHVS, FQNEAQ. The CDR3 DNA sequence: TGTGCCAGCAGCCTAAATCCTGGGCCTAGAGGGTATGGCTACACCTTC. Translated: CASSLNPGPRGYGYTF.

This clonotype was seen repeatedly, ten times or more. The V and J genes are TRBV13 and TRBJ2-3; D tentatively fits TRBD1 or TRBD2 (6 bases each). The CDR3 is 17 residues long. V was cut by 5 bases and J by 2 bases, with 20 bases left in between. CDR1 is PRHDT and CDR2 is FYEKMQ in the germline V gene (reference sequence). CDR3 loop: CASSNPGLGGLTDTQYF. In nucleotides, the CDR3 is TGTGCCAGCAGCAACCCCGGGTTGGGGGGCCTCACAGATACGCAGTATTTT.

This clonotype showed up many times. V is TRBV2 and J is TRBJ1-2, with unresolved D. The germline CDR1 and CDR2 sequences are SNHLY and FYNNEI. Trimming shortened V by 6 bases and J by 6 bases, and 8 bases separated the two germline ends. The CDR3 has 11 residues. As DNA, the CDR3 is TGTGCCAGCAGACGACTGGATGGCTACACCTTC. This sequence encodes CASRRLDGYTF.

In this sample, this clonotype turned up many times. The CDR3 does not end in the conserved phenylalanine or tryptophan, so this is likely a read error. The chain is built from TRBV6-5 and TRBJ1-1; no clear D. The V gene lost 2 bases and the J gene lost 0 bases, with 10 bases spanning the gap. The CDR3 spans 15 residues. Germline V CDR1 and CDR2: MNHEY, SVGAGI. The CDR3 spells CASSYVMELNTEAFL. In DNA, the CDR3 is TGTGCCAGCAGTTACGTAATGGAGCTGAACACTGAAGCTTTCCTT.

The chain has TRBV14 and TRBJ1-6; possible D gene TRBD1, 5 bases. This CDR3 has 16 residues. V was shortened by 0 bases and J by 7 bases, with 13 bases between the two germline ends. Germline V gene lookup returns CDR1 SGHDN and CDR2 FVKESK. Written as DNA, the CDR3 is TGTGCCAGCAGCCAAGATGGCACTCGGGGGAATTCACCCCTCCACTTT. Translated: CASSQDGTRGNSPLHF.

This clonotype was picked up a small number of times. The chain combines TRBV4-1 with TRBJ2-1, with D unresolved. V lost 0 bases and J lost 4, with 7 bases in between. This CDR3 has 14 residues. The germline V gene has CDR1 MGHRA and CDR2 YSYEKL. CDR3 sequence: CASSQDPQYNEQFF. The CDR3 DNA is TGCGCCAGCAGCCAAGATCCGCAGTACAATGAGCAGTTCTTC.

This clonotype was detected ten times or more. The rearrangement joins TRBV19 to TRBJ1-2; TRBD1 might be the D (6 bases). This CDR3 region has 14 residues. V was trimmed by 4 bases and J by 6 bases, leaving 15 bases between them. The germline V gene has CDR1 LNHDA and CDR2 SQIVND (reference sequence). This CDR3 is CASSRPETGNGYTF. The CDR3 bases are TGTGCCAGTAGTAGGCCGGAAACAGGGAATGGCTACACCTTC.

This clonotype was counted at least ten times. CDR3 region: CSVEGWAGALSYGYTF. Written as DNA, the CDR3 is TGCAGCGTTGAAGGATGGGCAGGAGCCCTTTCCTATGGCTACACCTTC. The V and J genes are TRBV29-1 and TRBJ1-2; D remains ambiguous. Germline V gives CDR1 SQVTM, CDR2 ANQGSEA. V lost 1 base to trimming and J lost 4 bases, with 19 bases between them. This CDR3 is built from 16 residues.

This clonotype appeared a few times. The chain combines TRBV11-2 with TRBJ1-6; 7 positions agree with TRBD1. The CDR3 length is 18 residues. J gave up 7 bases and V 5 bases, and 17 bases lay outside the gene matches. CDR1 is SGHAT and CDR2 is FQNNGV in the germline V gene. CDR3 sequence (DNA): TGTGCCAGCAGCCTACCCAGGGGGGGGCGGACGAAGAATTCACCCCTCCACTTT. Its translation is CASSLPRGGRTKNSPLHF.

In this sample, this clonotype turned up many times. This chain links TRBV4-1 with TRBJ1-2; 8 nucleotides match TRBD1. Germline V gives CDR1 MGHRA, CDR2 YSYEKL. This CDR3 has 14 residues. With V trimmed by 4 bases and J by 8 bases, 9 bases remained unmatched. The CDR3 spells CASSRLGQGQGYTF. The CDR3 nucleotides read TGCGCCAGCAGCCGCCTCGGACAGGGCCAGGGCTACACCTTC.

The CDR3: CATGSSRDNSYNEQFF. The DNA for the CDR3 is TGTGCCACCGGGAGCTCCCGGGACAATTCGTACAATGAGCAGTTCTTC. V and J are TRBV24-1 and TRBJ2-1; tentative D call: TRBD1 (6 bases). The CDR3 runs 16 residues. Trimming removed 9 bases at V and 4 bases at J, with 21 bases between. Germline values: CDR1 KGHDR, CDR2 SFDVKD.

This clonotype is medium-sized within its sample. This sequence joins TRBV7-9 and TRBJ2-1; perhaps TRBD1 as D (6 bases). Germline V gene data show CDR1 as SEHNR and CDR2 as FQNEAQ (reference sequence). Trimming pared 2 bases from V and 5 bases from J, leaving 13 bases between. The CDR3 runs 15 residues. CDR3 region: CASSLLGALDNEQFF. Written as DNA, the CDR3 is TGTGCCAGCAGCTTATTGGGGGCGCTTGACAATGAGCAGTTCTTC.